Presented here are 18 T cell receptor beta chains from one specimen sequenced in a study of CD8+CD57+ T cells in acquired aplastic anemia. Genomic DNA templated the TCR beta VDJ and CDR3 profiling. Via MiXCR, TCRdb re-called the reads, giving one row per CDR3 protein. The repertoire holds around 430,000 distinct CDR3 sequences, with 25% to 40% as singletons. CD8+CD57+ cell expansion, shown by flow cytometry, had occurred in the patients selected for sequencing. Material for sequencing was sorted CD4+, CD8+, or CD8+CD57+ T cells (not recorded which) from PBMCs. The receptor set was obtained from a human donor with aplastic anemia.

V and J are TRBV2 and TRBJ2-7; 15 nucleotides align to TRBD2. V trimming: 7 bases; J trimming: 4 bases; junction bases outside the gene matches: 5. The CDR3 runs to 15 residues. Germline V CDR1 and CDR2: SNHLY, FYNNEI. The CDR3 loop reads CASTGGLAGGYEQYF. The CDR3 DNA reads TGTGCCAGCACAGGTGGACTAGCGGGAGGGTACGAGCAGTACTTC.

With regard to this clonotype: A clone one base away is much larger, so this may be a read error. The chain carries TRBV7-9 and TRBJ2-7; 7 bases are shared with TRBD2. The CDR3 sequence is 15 residues long. CDR1 is SEHNR and CDR2 is FQNEAQ in the germline V gene (reference sequence). The junction had 9 bases not matched to a gene; V was cut back by 1 base and J by 6 bases. CDR3 DNA sequence: TGTGCCAGCAGCTTAGTTGAGCGGGATGCTTGCGAGCAGTACTTC. Its translation is CASSLVERDACEQYF.

The V gene is TRBV2, the J gene TRBJ2-7; 9 positions agree with TRBD2. The length of the CDR3 is 15 residues. Germline assignment: CDR1 SNHLY and CDR2 FYNNEI. V lost 5 bases to trimming and J lost 4 bases; unmatched junction nucleotides: 9. The DNA for the CDR3 is TGTGCCAGCAGTTTGGTGCTAGCGGGGCATTACGAGCAGTACTTC. Translated: CASSLVLAGHYEQYF.

The sample holds many counts of this clonotype. The gene calls are TRBV27 and TRBJ1-2; D possibly corresponds to TRBD1 (5 bases). The CDR3 extends over 14 amino acids. The germline CDR1 and CDR2 sequences are MNHEY and SMNVEV (reference sequence). V was pared by 8 bases and J by 5 bases, with 18 bases between. This CDR3 is CASSWTTQGYGYTF. CDR3 nucleotides: TGTGCCAGCTCCTGGACAACCCAAGGATATGGCTACACCTTC.

The gene calls are TRBV25-1 and TRBJ2-7; 9 bases map to TRBD1. J was trimmed by 9 bases and V by 3 bases; bases with no gene match: 6. The CDR3 contains 13 residues. Germline V gene data show CDR1 as MGHDK and CDR2 as SYGVNS. The CDR3 protein is CASSDYRGPVQYF. The DNA of the CDR3 is TGTGCCAGCAGTGACTACAGGGGGCCGGTGCAGTACTTC.

Points on this clonotype: The junction differs from germline at one of its ends, possibly a read error. The chain links TRBV10-3 to TRBJ2-7; D may be TRBD2 (7 bases). The CDR3 totals 16 residues. Germline CDR1 ENHRY, CDR2 SYGVKD. CDR3 region: CASSHARGEGPIEQYF. In DNA form, the CDR3 reads TGTGCCAGCAGTCACGCGAGGGGGGAGGGTCCGATAGAGCAGTACTTC.

This clonotype was detected ten times or more. The V call is TRBV19, the J call TRBJ1-1; D is ambiguous. Trimming shortened V by 2 bases and J by 2 bases, and 9 bases separated the two germline ends. The CDR3 extends over 14 amino acids. CDR1 is LNHDA, CDR2 SQIVND, per germline (reference sequence). The CDR3 loop reads CASSIQGVNTEAFF. As DNA, the CDR3 is TGTGCCAGTAGTATACAAGGTGTAAACACTGAAGCTTTCTTT.

This clonotype has ten or more counts. The chain is built from TRBV29-1 and TRBJ1-3; TRBD1 matches at 7 bases. In germline, CDR1 is SQVTM, CDR2 ANQGSEA. CDR3 size: 15 residues. V dropped 7 bases and J dropped 0; count of bases not matched to a gene: 9. The CDR3 loop is CSASGQRVSGNTIYF. The DNA of the CDR3 is TGCAGCGCATCGGGACAGCGCGTCTCTGGAAACACCATATATTTT.

This clonotype was seen at least ten times. CDR3 coding DNA: TGTGCCACCAGCAGGTCGACGACCTTACTAGCGGGAGTATCAGATACGCAGTATTTT. Its translation is CATSRSTTLLAGVSDTQYF. V usage is TRBV15 and J usage is TRBJ2-3; 11 bases are a match to TRBD2. The CDR3 extends over 19 amino acids. V was pared by 3 bases and J by 4 bases, with 15 bases of the junction left unmatched. Germline-derived CDR1 and CDR2 are LNHNV and YYDKDF (reference sequence).

The chain joins TRBV2 to TRBJ1-3, with unresolved D. Deletions cut 3 bases from V and 2 bases from J, with 20 bases between. The CDR3 covers 18 residues. The V gene's germline CDR1 is SNHLY and CDR2 FYNNEI. In DNA form, the CDR3 reads TGTGCCAGCAGTGACCCAGCGGGGTGGACCCATGCTGGAAACACCATATATTTT. Its translation: CASSDPAGWTHAGNTIYF.

This clonotype was recorded many times. The gene calls are TRBV2 and TRBJ2-4, with 8 bases matching TRBD2. Germline CDR1 and CDR2: SNHLY and FYNNEI. CDR3 size: 14 residues. Unmatched junction bases numbered 5, after V lost 8 bases and J lost 2 bases. CDR3 protein: CASQTGGTKNIQYF. The CDR3 DNA follows: TGTGCCAGCCAGACGGGAGGGACCAAAAACATTCAGTACTTC. Full variable domain (rest looked up from reference TRBV2 and TRBJ2-4): EPEVTQTPSHQVTQMGQEVILRCVPISNHLYFYWYRQILGQKVEFLVSFYNNEISEKSEIFDDQFSVERPDGSNFTLKIRSTKLEDSAMYFCASQTGGTKNIQYFGAGTRLSVL.

Here the CDR3 reads CASSELGEGVTDTQYF. Here the CDR3 DNA reads TGCGCCAGCAGTGAGTTGGGTGAGGGGGTAACAGATACGCAGTATTTT. The chain is built from TRBV10-2 and TRBJ2-3; possibly TRBD1 for D (6 bases). This CDR3 spans 16 amino acids. CDR1 is WSHSY, CDR2 SAAADI, per germline. Trimming removed 1 base from V and 3 bases from J, with 14 bases in between.

Comment on this clonotype: A much larger clonotype is one base distant, so this may be a read error. The chain is built from TRBV15 and TRBJ2-1; D is perhaps TRBD1 or TRBD2 (7 bases each). The germline V gene encodes CDR1 LNHNV and CDR2 YYDKDF (reference sequence). The CDR3 sequence is 15 residues long. CDR3 coding DNA: TGTGCCGCCAGCAGGGGGGGTCCTAGGATGGGGGAGCAGTTCTTC. Translated, it gives CAASRGGPRMGEQFF.

The V gene is TRBV10-2, the J gene TRBJ1-2; the D is unclear. V lost 4 bases, J lost 12 bases, and 15 bases lay in between. Germline assignment: CDR1 WSHSY and CDR2 SAAADI. The CDR3 loop spans 12 amino acids. The CDR3 spells CASSVLGSGNTF. As DNA, the CDR3 is TGCGCCAGCAGTGTGCTGGGCTCTGGAAACACCTTC.

This clonotype was picked up a small number of times. The rearrangement joins TRBV10-3 to TRBJ2-7, with unresolved D. V lost 5 bases to trimming and J lost 0 bases, with 8 bases between them. CDR1 is ENHRY and CDR2 is SYGVKD in the germline V gene. The CDR3 extends over 13 amino acids. The CDR3 nucleotides read TGTGCCATCAGTTCGAGTAGCTCCTACGAGCAGTACTTC. It codes for CAISSSSSYEQYF.

This sequence joins TRBV11-1 and TRBJ1-4, with no clear D. This CDR3 spans 18 amino acids. Trimming stripped 3 bases from V and 11 bases from J, with 28 bases between. The germline V gene has CDR1 SGHAT and CDR2 FQDESV (reference sequence). The CDR3 DNA reads as TGTGCCAGCAGCTTCGCGCTGAGCTTACACGATGCCCTTGGGAAACTGTTTTTT. Its translation is CASSFALSLHDALGKLFF.

V is TRBV19 and J is TRBJ1-2; the match to TRBD1 covers 11 bases. The CDR3 is 15 residues long. Losses at the gene ends were 3 bases for V and 2 bases for J; bases not matched to a gene: 2. In germline, CDR1 is LNHDA, CDR2 SQIVND (reference sequence). The CDR3 is CASSMGQGGNYGYTF. The CDR3 nucleotides are TGTGCCAGTAGTATGGGACAGGGGGGAAACTATGGCTACACCTTC.

The table lists this clonotype with many counts. The chain links TRBV20-1 to TRBJ1-1, with D perhaps matching TRBD1 (5 bases). Trimming removed 0 bases from V and 10 bases from J, with 15 bases in between. In germline, CDR1 is DFQATT, CDR2 SNEGSKA (reference sequence). The CDR3 extends over 13 amino acids. The CDR3 coding sequence is TGCAGTGCTAGAGATTTACGACAGCCTGGAGCTTTCTTT. Translated: CSARDLRQPGAFF.